What follows are 26 T cell receptor beta chains derived from one specimen sequenced in a study of blood T cells in healthy people across ages. Combining a sample-barcoded 5' primer with a J-beta primer mix, a second PCR ran for about 7 to 12 cycles. TCRdb re-derived calls from the 5' RACE reads in MiXCR, one entry per CDR3 protein. This sample has about 830,000 distinct CDR3 sequences; 62% occur once, and the top ten carry about a quarter. The specimen was blood. The receptors shown here come from a man aged 30 to 45 in good health.

V usage is TRBV12-3 or TRBV12-4 and J usage is TRBJ1-4; no clear D. V lost 8 bases, J lost 0 bases, and 7 bases lay in between. CDR3 length: 13 amino acids. DNA of the CDR3: TGTGCCAGCCCGAAGGCAACTAATGAAAAACTGTTTTTT. Its translation is CASPKATNEKLFF.

This clonotype was detected only a few times. This chain uses TRBV3-1 with TRBJ1-6; D unclear. From germline, CDR1 is LGHDT and CDR2 YNNKEL (reference sequence). CDR3 size: 13 residues. V lost 4 bases and J 10 bases, leaving 11 bases between the germline ends. The DNA of the CDR3 is TGTGCCAGCAGCCCTCGGGTGGGCTCACCCCTCCACTTT. Translation: CASSPRVGSPLHF.

The CDR3 nucleotides are TGTGCCAGCAGCCAAGAAGGTCACTCCTCCTACGAGCAGTACTTC. Translation: CASSQEGHSSYEQYF. This chain uses TRBV4-2 with TRBJ2-7; D remains unclear. Germline V gene sequence: CDR1 LGHNA, CDR2 YNFKEQ. The CDR3 loop spans 15 amino acids. V lost 0 bases to trimming and J lost 0 bases, with 9 bases between them.

In its sample, this clonotype was seen once. The chain has TRBV7-8 and TRBJ2-3; a possible D gene is TRBD1 (5 bases). CDR1 is SGHVS, CDR2 FQNEAQ, per germline. This CDR3 is 12 amino acids long. The V gene lost 6 bases and the J gene lost 6 bases, with 10 bases spanning the gap. DNA of the CDR3: TGTGCCAGCAGTCCCAAGGGGGATACGCAGTATTTT. This gives the protein CASSPKGDTQYF.

V usage is TRBV28 and J usage is TRBJ2-7; D gene uncertain. In germline, CDR1 is MDHEN, CDR2 SYDVKM. V lost 6 bases and J lost 8, with 17 bases in between. There are 13 residues in the CDR3. CDR3 sequence: CASRSNTEDKQYF. For the CDR3, the DNA is TGTGCCAGCAGGTCGAATACAGAAGACAAGCAGTACTTC.

A word on this clonotype: Being one base from a much bigger clone, this may be a read error. The genes are TRBV29-1 and TRBJ2-6, with D perhaps matching TRBD1 or TRBD2 (5 bases each). With 5 bases removed from V and 0 bases from J, the gap between germline ends came to 14 bases. This CDR3 has 16 residues. Germline V gene sequence: CDR1 SQVTM, CDR2 ANQGSEA. The CDR3 reads CSVFRGTDSGANVLTF. In DNA form, the CDR3 reads TGCAGCGTTTTCCGGGGCACGGACTCTGGGGCCAACGTCCTGACTTTC.

Concerning this clonotype itself: The junction and the germline gene differ at one end; a read error may be behind it. This sequence joins TRBV6-5 and TRBJ2-3; tentatively, D is TRBD1 (5 bases). Germline assignment: CDR1 MNHEY and CDR2 SVGAGI. This CDR3 is 13 amino acids long. In DNA form, the CDR3 reads TGTGCCAGCAGCCGAGGACACACAGATACGCGGTATTTT. Its translation is CASSRGHTDTRYF.

This chain joins TRBV20-1 and TRBJ2-1; 13 positions agree with TRBD2. Per the germline V gene, CDR1 is DFQATT and CDR2 is SNEGSKA (reference sequence). V was clipped by 0 bases and J by 4 bases; unmatched bases: 0. The CDR3 runs to 15 residues. The CDR3 is CSARETSGGYNEQFF. The CDR3 coding sequence is TGCAGTGCTAGAGAGACTAGCGGGGGGTACAATGAGCAGTTCTTC.

The chain combines TRBV27 with TRBJ2-1; 9 nucleotides agree with TRBD2. The V segment lost 2 bases and the J segment 6 bases; nucleotides outside the gene matches: 5. Germline V gene lookup returns CDR1 MNHEY and CDR2 SMNVEV (reference sequence). The CDR3 is 15 amino acids. CDR3 bases: TGTGCCAGCAGTTTAATTCTAGCGGGGTTCAATGAGCAGTTCTTC. Residues: CASSLILAGFNEQFF.

The chain is built from TRBV29-1 and TRBJ2-3; 7 bases are a match to TRBD2. Germline V gene data show CDR1 as SQVTM and CDR2 as ANQGSEA. V lost 7 bases and J lost 9; bases outside the gene matches: 19. CDR3 length: 15 residues. This CDR3 is CSAAGRQRARDTQYF. DNA of the CDR3: TGCAGCGCCGCCGGGAGGCAGAGGGCTAGAGACACGCAGTATTTT.

There are a few counts of this clonotype. The rearrangement links TRBV7-9 to TRBJ1-1, with 9 nucleotides matching TRBD1. V trimming: 5 bases; J trimming: 4 bases; junction bases outside the gene matches: 2. The CDR3 extends over 13 amino acids. Germline CDR1 SEHNR, CDR2 FQNEAQ (reference sequence). CDR3 residues: CASSQTGGTEAFF. CDR3 nucleotide sequence: TGTGCCAGCAGCCAGACAGGGGGCACTGAAGCTTTCTTT.

This rearrangement joins TRBV4-2 to TRBJ2-7, with TRBD2 matching over 7 bases. CDR3 size: 15 residues. V dropped 0 bases and J dropped 5; count of bases not matched to a gene: 7. In germline, CDR1 is LGHNA, CDR2 YNFKEQ. The DNA for the CDR3 is TGTGCCAGCAGCCAAGAGGGGCGGGAGTGGCACGAGCAGTACTTC. Protein sequence: CASSQEGREWHEQYF.

This clonotype was found a few times. This chain joins TRBV12-3 or TRBV12-4 and TRBJ2-3; TRBD2 might be the D (5 bases). V shed 8 bases and J shed 0 bases, with 9 bases lying between them. The CDR3 has 13 amino acids. CDR3 loop: CASAGLSTDTQYF. CDR3 bases: TGTGCCAGCGCGGGTTTAAGCACAGATACGCAGTATTTT.

To note about this clonotype: The junction and the germline gene differ at one end; a read error may be behind it. This rearrangement joins TRBV4-1 to TRBJ2-1; tentative D call: TRBD1 (5 bases). Germline CDR1 is MGHRA and CDR2 is YSYEKL. The CDR3 sequence is 17 residues long. For the CDR3, the DNA is TGCGCCAGCAGCCCGAATGGGGTGGCAGGGATCTACGATGAGCAGTTCTTC. It yields the protein CASSPNGVAGIYDEQFF.

This chain uses TRBV29-1 with TRBJ2-2; D is possibly TRBD1 or TRBD2 (7 bases each). V lost 4 bases to trimming and J lost 2 bases, with 29 bases between them. The CDR3 covers 20 residues. Germline CDR1 is SQVTM and CDR2 is ANQGSEA. CDR3 sequence reads: CSVGGGPSPGQLPNTGELFF. The CDR3, as DNA: TGCAGCGTTGGGGGGGGGCCTAGTCCGGGACAGCTTCCTAACACCGGGGAGCTGTTTTTT.

The chain employs TRBV15 and TRBJ2-5, with D tentatively TRBD2 (7 bases). The CDR3 loop spans 17 amino acids. CDR1 LNHNV and CDR2 YYDKDF come from the germline V gene (reference sequence). V lost 2 bases and J 5 bases, leaving 21 bases between the germline ends. This CDR3 reads CATSRFRGGASDETQYF. CDR3 sequence (DNA): TGTGCCACCAGCAGATTTCGTGGGGGGGCCTCTGACGAGACCCAGTACTTC.

This chain uses TRBV7-2 with TRBJ2-7; the match to TRBD1 covers 8 bases. The CDR3 runs to 15 residues. The ends lost 1 base at V and 5 bases at J; junction bases unmatched: 7. Germline V gene lookup returns CDR1 SGHTA and CDR2 FQGNSA. CDR3 sequence: CASSLGGRGHDEQYF. DNA of the CDR3: TGTGCCAGCAGCTTAGGGGGCAGGGGGCACGACGAGCAGTACTTC.

This sequence joins TRBV10-3 and TRBJ2-3; no firm D call. V gave up 6 bases and J gave up 1 base, with 8 bases separating them. The CDR3 length is 13 residues. Looked up from germline, CDR1 is ENHRY and CDR2 is SYGVKD. The CDR3 here is CAISPTGTDTQYF. The CDR3 coding sequence is TGTGCCATCAGCCCGACGGGCACAGATACGCAGTATTTT.

This clonotype was seen just once. The chain has TRBV29-1 and TRBJ2-3, with 8 bases aligning to TRBD1. The CDR3 consists of 12 residues. Germline assignment: CDR1 SQVTM and CDR2 ANQGSEA. Trimming took 5 bases from V and 5 from J; bases not matched to a gene: 3. Written as DNA, the CDR3 is TGCAGCGTTAAGACAGGGGAAGATACGCAGTATTTT. This sequence encodes CSVKTGEDTQYF.

The chain recombines TRBV5-1 with TRBJ2-1; 8 bases line up with TRBD2. The germline V gene encodes CDR1 SGHRS and CDR2 YFSETQ. Losses at the gene ends were 2 bases for V and 1 base for J; bases not matched to a gene: 8. CDR3 length: 17 amino acids. The CDR3 is CASSLFLAGTSYNEQFF. The CDR3 nucleotides read TGCGCCAGCAGCTTATTCTTAGCGGGGACTTCCTACAATGAGCAGTTCTTC.

The CDR3 DNA follows: TGTGCCAAGGGGGATGAGCAGTTCTTC. This sequence encodes CAKGDEQFF. The gene calls are TRBV21-1 and TRBJ2-1; whether TRBD1, the table's D call, matches the DNA was not checked. TRBV21-1 has pseudogene status. This CDR3 contains 9 residues.

Note on this clonotype: One base away lies a much larger clone, so this may be a sequencing read error. The chain couples TRBV6-2 or TRBV6-3 to TRBJ2-6; D might be TRBD2 (5 bases). Germline V CDR1 and CDR2: MNHEY, SVGEGT. This CDR3 has 16 residues. The V and J ends lost 2 bases and 2 bases respectively, with 10 bases between them. CDR3 protein: CASSYAPGAGANVLTF. In DNA form, the CDR3 reads TGTGCCAGCAGTTACGCTCCCGGGGCTGGGGCCAACGTCCTGACTTTC.

This clonotype turned up a few times. The chain links TRBV7-8 to TRBJ2-7, with TRBD2 matching over 9 bases. Per germline, CDR1 SGHVS and CDR2 FQNEAQ. V dropped 5 bases and J dropped 0; count of bases not matched to a gene: 2. The CDR3 is 14 amino acids. For the CDR3, the DNA is TGTGCCAGCAGCGGTAGCGGGGGCTCCTACGAGCAGTACTTC. Encoded protein: CASSGSGGSYEQYF. Full variable domain (rest looked up from reference TRBV7-8 and TRBJ2-7): GAGVSQSPRYKVAKRGQDVALRCDPISGHVSLFWYQQALGQGPEFLTYFQNEAQLDKSGLPSDRFFAERPEGSVSTLKIQRTQQEDSAVYLCASSGSGGSYEQYFGPGTRLTVT.

This rearrangement joins TRBV15 to TRBJ2-3, with D tentatively TRBD1 (6 bases). The CDR3 runs to 15 residues. The germline V gene has CDR1 LNHNV and CDR2 YYDKDF (reference sequence). V was clipped by 6 bases and J by 0 bases, with 13 bases between them. The CDR3 DNA is TGTGCCACCAGATCGAGGGGACAAAGCACAGATACGCAGTATTTT. Translation: CATRSRGQSTDTQYF.

The chain couples TRBV4-1 to TRBJ2-5; tentative D call: TRBD2 (6 bases). CDR3 length: 15 amino acids. Germline V gene lookup returns CDR1 MGHRA and CDR2 YSYEKL. V was shortened by 1 base and J by 5 bases, with 14 bases between the two germline ends. CDR3 region: CASSQVDGGWETQYF. The CDR3 DNA reads as TGCGCCAGCAGCCAAGTTGACGGGGGATGGGAGACCCAGTACTTC.

The J gene is TRBJ2-4, the V gene TRBV7-9, with a tentative D call TRBD2 (5 bases). TRBJ2-7 matches the DNA end more closely, so the J call is doubtful. Germline CDR1 reads SEHNR; CDR2 reads FQNEAQ (reference sequence). CDR3 length: 14 residues. DNA of the CDR3: TGTGCCAGCAGCACTAAGCAACAAGAGGGCGAGCAGTACTTC. Translated: CASSTKQQEGEQYF.